One sample yielded the 3 T cell receptor beta chains listed below, sequenced in a study of blood T cell repertoires in COVID-19. The table came from immunoSEQ multiplex PCR; TCRdb's copy has only in-frame clones and leaves some out. The sample lists roughly 40,000 clones, more than 75% occurring once. Input material: peripheral blood. The source of these receptors is a woman aged 70 to 79 in a cohort sampled during active COVID-19.

The chain combines TRBV7-2 with TRBJ1-2; possibly TRBD1 for D (6 bases). Looked up from germline, CDR1 is SGHTA and CDR2 is FQGNSA. This CDR3 is 16 amino acids long. V shed 8 bases and J shed 4 bases, with 23 bases lying between them. CDR3 in amino acids: CASFLPQGLGSYGYTF. CDR3 in DNA: TGTGCCAGCTTTCTCCCCCAGGGGCTTGGAAGCTATGGCTACACCTTC.

The chain employs TRBV7-9 and TRBJ2-5; D possibly corresponds to TRBD1 (6 bases). The germline V gene has CDR1 SEHNR and CDR2 FQNEAQ (reference sequence). V was cut by 0 bases and J by 5 bases, with 10 bases left in between. CDR3 length: 14 residues. In DNA form, the CDR3 reads TGTGCCAGCAGCTTAGCGGGGGCCCAGGAGACCCAGTACTTC. It is translated as CASSLAGAQETQYF. Full variable domain (remainder filled in from reference TRBV7-9 and TRBJ2-5): DTGVSQNPRHKITKRGQNVTFRCDPISEHNRLYWYRQTLGQGPEFLTYFQNEAQLEKSRLLSDRFSAERPKGSFSTLEIQRTEQGDSAMYLCASSLAGAQETQYFGPGTRLLVL.

The chain's CDR3 is CASRTGTGGNEQYF. CDR3 sequence (DNA): TGTGCCAGCAGGACCGGGACAGGGGGAAACGAGCAGTACTTC. V usage is TRBV6-5 and J usage is TRBJ2-7, with 11 bases aligning to TRBD1. Trimming at V came to 6 bases and at J to 5 bases, leaving 6 bases not matched to a gene. Germline V gene data show CDR1 as MNHEY and CDR2 as SVGAGI. The CDR3 sequence is 14 residues long.